Listed here are 2 T cell receptor beta chains from one sample, sequenced in a study of OX40 agonist ivuxolimab in advanced cancers. Here immunoSEQ multiplex PCR was the method, and the copy in TCRdb shows in-frame clones only, minus some. The sample comprises roughly 50,000 clones, around 90% of which are singletons, and around 10% rests with the top ten. The sample in question was CD4+ or CD8+ T cells sorted from blood, obtained in a trial of the OX40 agonist ivuxolimab. All receptors come from an adult with an advanced solid tumor such as melanoma, head and neck, liver or kidney cancer.

The chain has TRBV7-2 and TRBJ2-5; tentative D call: TRBD1 (5 bases). V was trimmed by 2 bases and J by 5 bases, leaving 15 bases between them. Germline V CDR1 and CDR2: SGHTA, FQGNSA. This CDR3 has 15 amino acids. The CDR3 region is CASSLWWGLTETQYF. The DNA of the CDR3 is TGTGCCAGCAGCTTATGGTGGGGCTTAACGGAGACCCAGTACTTC.

This clone was observed a single time. The chain joins TRBV7-6 to TRBJ1-1; D ambiguous. The germline V gene has CDR1 SGHVS and CDR2 FNYEAQ. V was clipped by 1 base and J by 6 bases, with 9 bases between them. The CDR3 spans 13 residues. The CDR3 coding sequence is TGTGCCAGCAGCTTAGACGTCGGGCCTGAAGCTTTCTTT. Its protein is CASSLDVGPEAFF.